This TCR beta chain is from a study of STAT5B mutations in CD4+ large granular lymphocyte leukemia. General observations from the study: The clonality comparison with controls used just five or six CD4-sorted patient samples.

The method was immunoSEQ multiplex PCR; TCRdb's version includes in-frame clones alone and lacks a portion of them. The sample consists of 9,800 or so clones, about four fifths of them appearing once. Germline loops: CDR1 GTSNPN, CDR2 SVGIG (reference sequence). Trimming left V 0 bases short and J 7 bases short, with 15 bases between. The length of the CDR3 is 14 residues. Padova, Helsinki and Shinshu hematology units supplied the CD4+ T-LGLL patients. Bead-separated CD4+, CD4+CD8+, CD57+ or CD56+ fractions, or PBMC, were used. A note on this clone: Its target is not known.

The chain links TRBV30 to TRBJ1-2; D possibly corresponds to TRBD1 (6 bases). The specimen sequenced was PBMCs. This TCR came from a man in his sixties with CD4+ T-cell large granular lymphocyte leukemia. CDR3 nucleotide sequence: TGTGCCTGGAGTGTACCGGGGGCGACGGCTGGCTACACCTTC. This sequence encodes CAWSVPGATAGYTF. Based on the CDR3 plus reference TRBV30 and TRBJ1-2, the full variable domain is SQTIHQWPATLVQPVGSPLSLECTVEGTSNPNLYWYRQAAGRGLQLLFYSVGIGQISSEVPQNLSASRPQDRQFILSSKKLLLSDSGFYLCAWSVPGATAGYTFGSGTRLTVV.